The 23 T cell receptor beta chains given below trace back to one sample, sequenced in a study of PD-L1 blockade in urothelial cancer. Sequencing was performed with immunoSEQ multiplex PCR; in TCRdb, only in-frame clones are kept and a portion is missing. The sample consists of 80,000 to 130,000 clones, about nine tenths of them appearing once. The sequences come from PBMCs, collected around atezolizumab (anti-PD-L1) treatment. Receptors originate from an elderly woman with urothelial cancer.

The chain links TRBV28 to TRBJ2-3; TRBD2 matches at 9 bases. Unmatched junction bases numbered 5, after V lost 6 bases and J lost 1 base. This CDR3 has 15 amino acids. The germline V gene has CDR1 MDHEN and CDR2 SYDVKM. The CDR3: CASSSSGVRTDTQYF. For the CDR3, the DNA is TGTGCCAGCAGCTCTAGCGGGGTACGCACAGATACGCAGTATTTT.

This chain connects TRBV5-4 to TRBJ1-1, with a tentative D call TRBD1 (6 bases). The germline V gene has CDR1 SGHNT and CDR2 YYREEE (reference sequence). Trimming took 2 bases from V and 2 from J, leaving 13 bases between them. CDR3 length equals 15 residues. The DNA of the CDR3 is TGTGCCAGCAGCTTCGCGGACAGAAGAAACACTGAAGCTTTCTTT. Encoded protein: CASSFADRRNTEAFF. The full variable domain, in which reference TRBV5-4 and TRBJ1-1 provide the parts outside the CDR3, is ETGVTQSPTHLIKTRGQQVTLRCSSQSGHNTVSWYQQALGQGPQFIFQYYREEENGRGNFPPRFSGLQFPNYSSELNVNALELDDSALYLCASSFADRRNTEAFFGQGTRLTVV.

The chain has TRBV7-8 and TRBJ2-1, with 8 nucleotides matching TRBD2. Germline lookup yields CDR1 SGHVS and CDR2 FQNEAQ. V lost 5 bases and J lost 6; bases outside the gene matches: 9. This CDR3 is 15 amino acids long. The CDR3 loop reads CASSMGGRPLNEQFF. CDR3 coding DNA: TGTGCCAGCAGCATGGGCGGGAGGCCTCTCAATGAGCAGTTCTTC.

This clone has a handful of counts. The chain is built from TRBV28 and TRBJ1-5, with 8 bases aligning to TRBD1. The CDR3 has 14 amino acids. Germline V lookup: CDR1 MDHEN, CDR2 SYDVKM. V was pared by 1 base and J by 11 bases, with 7 bases of the junction left unmatched. The DNA of the CDR3 is TGTGCCAGCAGTTTATCAGGGACAGGTCGGACCCAGCATTTT. Encoded protein: CASSLSGTGRTQHF.

The rearrangement uses TRBV9 and TRBJ2-7; D not certain. V was shortened by 2 bases and J by 2 bases, with 11 bases between the two germline ends. The CDR3 contains 14 residues. Germline CDR1 reads SGDLS; CDR2 reads YYNGEE. The CDR3 region is CASSVSPTTYEQYF. CDR3 coding DNA: TGTGCCAGCAGCGTTTCGCCAACAACCTACGAGCAGTACTTC.

CDR3 nucleotide sequence: TGTGCCAGCACCTACCAAACGGGGGGGCGATTAGATACGCAGTATTTT. Protein: CASTYQTGGRLDTQYF. The rearrangement uses TRBV7-2 and TRBJ2-3; 8 bases fit TRBD2. Germline V gene lookup returns CDR1 SGHTA and CDR2 FQGNSA. The CDR3 contains 16 residues. Germline trimming cut 7 bases from V and 5 bases from J; bases unmatched to any gene: 14.

The gene calls are TRBV18 and TRBJ1-1; TRBD1 matches 12 bases. This CDR3 has 16 residues. J gave up 5 bases and V 1 base, and 5 bases lay outside the gene matches. CDR1 is KGHSH, CDR2 LQKENI, per germline. In nucleotides, the CDR3 is TGTGCCAGCTCACCACTCGGGACAGGGGGCATAACTGAAGCTTTCTTT. Translated, it gives CASSPLGTGGITEAFF.

There are a few counts of this clone. V is TRBV19 and J is TRBJ1-5, with D perhaps TRBD1 (5 bases). The CDR3 is 13 residues long. Between the trimmed V and J ends, which lost 1 base and 5 bases, there was a span of 6 bases. Germline V lookup: CDR1 LNHDA, CDR2 SQIVND (reference sequence). The CDR3: CASSIGRDQPQHF. Written as DNA, the CDR3 is TGTGCCAGTAGTATAGGCAGGGATCAGCCCCAGCATTTT.

The chain recombines TRBV7-9 with TRBJ2-4, with D perhaps matching TRBD1 (6 bases). The CDR3 runs to 15 residues. Trimming removed 0 bases at V and 11 bases at J, with 17 bases between. Germline V gene data show CDR1 as SEHNR and CDR2 as FQNEAQ (reference sequence). CDR3 DNA: TGTGCCAGCAGCTTAGCGTACGATTTAAGGACAGTTCAGTACTTC. Translation gives CASSLAYDLRTVQYF.

V usage is TRBV5-1 and J usage is TRBJ2-1, with 8 bases that match TRBD2. This CDR3 has 15 residues. The V gene end was trimmed by 4 bases and the J gene end by 4 bases; junction bases not matched to a gene: 7. Germline V lookup: CDR1 SGHRS, CDR2 YFSETQ. In nucleotides, the CDR3 is TGCGCCAGCAGCGTTAATAGCGGGACTTACAATGAGCAGTTCTTC. Amino acids: CASSVNSGTYNEQFF.

The rearrangement joins TRBV7-8 to TRBJ2-7, with a possible D match to TRBD2 (6 bases). CDR3 length equals 14 residues. The V end was cut by 3 bases, the J end by 2 bases, with 11 bases between. Germline V gene sequence: CDR1 SGHVS, CDR2 FQNEAQ. The CDR3 DNA sequence: TGTGCCAGCAGCTTGGGAGGCAGCACCTACGAGCAGTACTTC. Translating it yields CASSLGGSTYEQYF.

The CDR3 DNA reads TGTGCCAGCAGTTTCTCAGGGGGGTACAATCAGCCCCAGCATTTT. Protein sequence: CASSFSGGYNQPQHF. J is TRBJ1-5 and V is TRBV28; 7 bases are a match to TRBD1. The ends lost 3 bases at V and 3 bases at J; junction bases unmatched: 5. This CDR3 is built from 15 residues. CDR1 and CDR2 (germline): MDHEN, SYDVKM.

This clone showed up just once. V usage is TRBV6-1 and J usage is TRBJ1-4; D is unresolved. V was trimmed by 0 bases and J by 3 bases, leaving 11 bases between them. Germline V gene lookup returns CDR1 MNHNS and CDR2 SASEGT. The CDR3 is made up of 16 amino acids. The CDR3 region is CASSEAMFPANEKLFF. In DNA, the CDR3 is TGTGCCAGCAGTGAAGCCATGTTCCCGGCTAATGAAAAACTGTTTTTT.

V is TRBV5-1 and J is TRBJ2-3, with 7 bases lining up with TRBD1. Germline V lookup: CDR1 SGHRS, CDR2 YFSETQ. The J segment lost 2 bases and the V segment lost 7 bases, leaving 4 bases of the junction unmatched. The CDR3 totals 13 residues. This CDR3 is CASSGQYTDTQYF. CDR3 sequence (DNA): TGCGCCAGCTCGGGACAGTACACAGATACGCAGTATTTT.

This clone was seen just once. The chain combines TRBV19 with TRBJ2-3, with a weak D call TRBD2 (5 bases). Deletions cut 3 bases from V and 0 bases from J, with 10 bases between. CDR1 and CDR2 (germline): LNHDA, SQIVND (reference sequence). The CDR3 totals 15 residues. CDR3 bases: TGTGCCAGTAGTATGTCTAGCAGAAGCACAGATACGCAGTATTTT. Amino acid sequence: CASSMSSRSTDTQYF.

The chain has TRBV4-2 and TRBJ2-3; D call uncertain. CDR1 and CDR2 from the germline V gene are LGHNA and YNFKEQ. This CDR3 region has 16 residues. The V and J ends lost 2 bases and 0 bases respectively, with 12 bases between them. CDR3 coding DNA: TGTGCCAGCAGCCAAACGACTCGCGGCAGCACAGATACGCAGTATTTT. Its translation: CASSQTTRGSTDTQYF.

The chain has TRBV29-1 and TRBJ1-1, with a tentative D call TRBD1 (5 bases). Germline CDR1 reads SQVTM; CDR2 reads ANQGSEA. The CDR3 has 14 residues. V gave up 6 bases and J gave up 6 bases, with 20 bases separating them. In DNA, the CDR3 is TGCAGCGTGACCCCCACAGGCGCCATTCCTGAAGCTTTCTTT. Encoded protein: CSVTPTGAIPEAFF. Supplemented by reference TRBV29-1 and TRBJ1-1, the full variable domain reads SAVISQKPSRDICQRGTSLTIQCQVDSQVTMMFWYRQQPGQSLTLIATANQGSEATYESGFVIDKFPISRPNLTFSTLTVSNMSPEDSSIYLCSVTPTGAIPEAFFGQGTRLTVV.

The rearrangement joins TRBV7-9 to TRBJ1-4; D may be TRBD1 (5 bases). V was pared by 2 bases and J by 8 bases, with 12 bases between. The CDR3 sequence is 14 residues long. Germline V CDR1 and CDR2: SEHNR, FQNEAQ (reference sequence). In DNA form, the CDR3 reads TGTGCCAGCAGCTTATTGGCAGCAGGGGAAAAACTGTTTTTT. Its translation: CASSLLAAGEKLFF.

The rearrangement links TRBV6-1 to TRBJ1-2; 7 bases line up with TRBD1. V shed 1 base, J shed 7 bases, and the junction held 18 bases outside the gene matches. This CDR3 comprises 18 residues. From germline, CDR1 is MNHNS and CDR2 SASEGT. CDR3 nucleotides: TGTGCCAGCAGTGAAGGGTTCGACAGGGTGGCTTCCCTTGCTGGCTACACCTTC. Protein sequence: CASSEGFDRVASLAGYTF.

The genes are TRBV10-3 and TRBJ2-4; D is possibly TRBD1 (6 bases). CDR3 length: 15 residues. The ends were cut back, 4 bases at V and 0 bases at J, with 10 bases in the middle. The germline V gene has CDR1 ENHRY and CDR2 SYGVKD. CDR3 DNA: TGTGCCATCAGTGGGGGGCCATTAGCCAAAAACATTCAGTACTTC. The encoded protein is CAISGGPLAKNIQYF.

The J gene is TRBJ2-5, the V gene TRBV19; TRBD2 matches at 8 bases. Germline V gene data show CDR1 as LNHDA and CDR2 as SQIVND (reference sequence). The CDR3 is made up of 15 amino acids. The V gene end was trimmed by 5 bases and the J gene end by 5 bases; junction bases not matched to a gene: 10. The CDR3 protein is CASSRSGSGGETQYF. The CDR3 DNA follows: TGTGCCAGTAGTCGGAGCGGGAGTGGTGGGGAGACCCAGTACTTC.

This chain connects TRBV7-2 to TRBJ1-5; D not resolved. Trimming cost V 3 bases and J 7 bases, with 16 bases left between them. Germline lookup yields CDR1 SGHTA and CDR2 FQGNSA. The CDR3 extends over 15 amino acids. CDR3: CASSLGSLGSQPQHF. CDR3 nucleotides: TGTGCCAGCAGCTTGGGCAGCCTTGGGTCCCAGCCCCAGCATTTT.

The chain combines TRBV2 with TRBJ2-7; TRBD1 matches at 7 bases. Germline V lookup: CDR1 SNHLY, CDR2 FYNNEI. The CDR3 has 15 amino acids. Trimming took 2 bases from V and 3 from J; bases not matched to a gene: 7. The CDR3 protein is CASSEPTTGHYEQYF. CDR3 nucleotides: TGTGCCAGCAGTGAACCAACGACAGGGCACTACGAGCAGTACTTC.